These 21 T cell receptor beta chains were all obtained from the same sample, sequenced in a study of T cell responses to AZD1222 COVID-19 vaccine (dated by TCRdb to 2020 to 2022). The library was made by the immunoSEQ multiplex PCR assay. TCRdb carries this immuneACCESS record with in-frame sequences only. Its versions omit some clonotypes, under half of them owing to an unresolved V gene in the studies checked, with the rest unexplained. The table for this sample lists around 100,000 clones; less than 95% of them were counted only once. The biggest ten clones account for about 5% of the sample. The sample's time point label is to be understood as: baseline before first vaccination. Sequenced material: peripheral blood, taken on day 0 of AZD1222 vaccination. Every receptor here comes from an adult in good health.

The chain combines TRBV9 with TRBJ2-3, with 8 bases matching TRBD2. The CDR3 is 15 residues long. Per the germline V gene, CDR1 is SGDLS and CDR2 is YYNGEE. After removal of 3 bases from V and 6 bases from J, the junction contained 9 bases not matched to a gene. CDR3 loop: CASSATGGASDTQYF. DNA of the CDR3: TGTGCCAGCAGCGCCACCGGGGGGGCCTCCGATACGCAGTATTTT.

The genes are TRBV2 and TRBJ1-1; 9 bases match TRBD1. CDR3 length: 14 residues. From germline, CDR1 is SNHLY and CDR2 FYNNEI. Germline trimming cut 8 bases from V and 5 bases from J; bases unmatched to any gene: 9. For the CDR3, the DNA is TGTGCCAGCCCCAGGAGGGACAGGGCGACTGAAGCTTTCTTT. Protein: CASPRRDRATEAFF. Supplemented by reference TRBV2 and TRBJ1-1, the full variable domain reads EPEVTQTPSHQVTQMGQEVILRCVPISNHLYFYWYRQILGQKVEFLVSFYNNEISEKSEIFDDQFSVERPDGSNFTLKIRSTKLEDSAMYFCASPRRDRATEAFFGQGTRLTVV.

A few counts support this clone. The rearrangement uses TRBV14 and TRBJ1-3, with unresolved D. The CDR3 is 16 residues long. The germline V and J ends were trimmed by 1 base and 3 bases, with 13 bases remaining between them. Germline values: CDR1 SGHDN, CDR2 FVKESK. CDR3 DNA sequence: TGTGCCAGCAGCCAAGGGGTTCTCAGCGGTGGAAACACCATATATTTT. It is translated as CASSQGVLSGGNTIYF.

This CDR3 reads CASREAGTQYF. In DNA form, the CDR3 reads TGTGCCAGCAGGGAGGCGGGGACCCAGTACTTC. This chain joins TRBV2 and TRBJ2-5; D is perhaps TRBD2 (5 bases). The CDR3 extends over 11 amino acids. Trimming shortened V by 6 bases and J by 7 bases, and 9 bases separated the two germline ends. CDR1 is SNHLY and CDR2 is FYNNEI in the germline V gene. The variable domain in full, with the rest retrieved from reference TRBV2 and TRBJ2-5, is EPEVTQTPSHQVTQMGQEVILRCVPISNHLYFYWYRQILGQKVEFLVSFYNNEISEKSEIFDDQFSVERPDGSNFTLKIRSTKLEDSAMYFCASREAGTQYFGPGTRLLVL.

The rearrangement joins TRBV10-1 to TRBJ2-1; D is possibly TRBD1 (5 bases). The V and J ends lost 10 bases and 10 bases respectively, with 17 bases between them. Germline CDR1 WNHNN, CDR2 SYGVQD (reference sequence). CDR3 length equals 12 residues. For the CDR3, the DNA is TGCGCCAACCCGACAGCTTTGAGAGAGCAGTTCTTC. Translated: CANPTALREQFF.

This clone was found a few times. The CDR3 loop reads CASSQDVVGGFKPQHF. The CDR3 region has the DNA TGTGCCAGCAGCCAAGATGTAGTAGGGGGCTTTAAGCCCCAGCATTTT. The rearrangement joins TRBV3-1 (or the pseudogene TRBV3-2) to TRBJ1-5, with 7 bases that match TRBD1. Losses at the gene ends were 0 bases for V and 8 bases for J; bases not matched to a gene: 10. Germline assignment: CDR1 LGHDT and CDR2 YNNKEL (reference sequence). This CDR3 region has 16 residues.

This clone was seen a few times. The chain couples TRBV11-3 to TRBJ2-1, with 8 bases identical to TRBD1. V was clipped by 0 bases and J by 7 bases; unmatched bases: 14. The germline gives CDR1 SGHNT, CDR2 YENEEA. The CDR3 totals 18 residues. CDR3 coding DNA: TGTGCCAGCAGCTTAGATCAAGGCGGGACAGGAAAACTTAATGAGCAGTTCTTC. This encodes CASSLDQGGTGKLNEQFF.

The chain combines TRBV4-1 with TRBJ2-7; TRBD1 matches 10 bases. Per germline, CDR1 MGHRA and CDR2 YSYEKL. The CDR3 spans 14 residues. V lost 3 bases to trimming and J lost 5 bases; unmatched junction nucleotides: 4. DNA for the CDR3: TGCGCCAGCAGCCAGGGACAGGGGTTGAACGAGCAGTACTTC. Translation: CASSQGQGLNEQYF.

The chain is built from TRBV9 and TRBJ2-3; TRBD2 agrees at 7 bases. The CDR3 totals 15 residues. Germline CDR1 reads SGDLS; CDR2 reads YYNGEE. V shed 0 bases, J shed 4 bases, and the junction held 5 bases outside the gene matches. CDR3 loop: CASSVVGGWADTQYF. The CDR3 DNA reads TGTGCCAGCAGCGTAGTGGGAGGGTGGGCAGATACGCAGTATTTT.

The CDR3 DNA reads as TGTGCCAGCAGCGGCGGTGGGGGACTCGAGCAGTACTTC. It yields the protein CASSGGGGLEQYF. V usage is TRBV9 and J usage is TRBJ2-7; possibly TRBD2 for D (6 bases). The CDR3 totals 13 residues. The germline V and J ends were trimmed by 3 bases and 6 bases, with 13 bases remaining between them. Germline CDR1 reads SGDLS; CDR2 reads YYNGEE.

The chain links TRBV9 to TRBJ2-3; no clear D gene. Trimming cost V 2 bases and J 1 base, with 14 bases left between them. CDR1 and CDR2 (germline): SGDLS, YYNGEE. This CDR3 has 16 amino acids. The CDR3 sequence: CASSVSGYPGTDTQYF. CDR3 bases: TGTGCCAGCAGCGTCTCAGGCTACCCTGGCACAGATACGCAGTATTTT.

V is TRBV2 and J is TRBJ1-2; no reliable D call. Germline V CDR1 and CDR2: SNHLY, FYNNEI. CDR3 length equals 12 residues. V was trimmed by 9 bases and J by 3 bases, leaving 11 bases between them. This CDR3 reads CASSRVDYGYTF. Here the CDR3 DNA reads TGTGCCAGTTCTCGGGTTGACTATGGCTACACCTTC.

This chain joins TRBV30 and TRBJ1-2; D remains ambiguous. V was cut by 1 base and J by 7 bases, with 16 bases left in between. The CDR3 consists of 14 residues. Germline V lookup: CDR1 GTSNPN, CDR2 SVGIG (reference sequence). The CDR3 region is CAWSADLEFSGYTF. The CDR3 DNA follows: TGTGCCTGGAGTGCCGATCTAGAGTTCTCTGGCTACACCTTC.

Of note for this clone: Other DNA sequences in the same sample also yield this CDR3. The rearrangement links TRBV4-2 to TRBJ2-3; D remains ambiguous. Germline V gene data show CDR1 as LGHNA and CDR2 as YNFKEQ. The CDR3 extends over 14 amino acids. Deletions cut 0 bases from V and 3 bases from J, with 7 bases between. CDR3 bases: TGTGCCAGCAGCCAAGATCTTGGGACAGATACGCAGTATTTT. Protein sequence: CASSQDLGTDTQYF.

The chain employs TRBV24-1 and TRBJ1-2; D ambiguous. Germline CDR1 KGHDR, CDR2 SFDVKD. This CDR3 contains 14 residues. Trimming shortened V by 2 bases and J by 4 bases, and 10 bases separated the two germline ends. The CDR3 protein is CATSDSPDVYGYTF. In nucleotides, the CDR3 is TGTGCCACCAGTGATTCCCCCGACGTCTATGGCTACACCTTC.

The chain has TRBV3-1 (or the pseudogene TRBV3-2) and TRBJ2-5, with unresolved D. Germline V gene data show CDR1 as LGHDT and CDR2 as YNNKEL (reference sequence). Trimming removed 11 bases at V and 1 base at J, with 8 bases between. The CDR3 consists of 11 residues. The CDR3 region has the DNA TGTGCCGCGGTGGGCCAAGAGACCCAGTACTTC. Amino acid sequence: CAAVGQETQYF.

This rearrangement joins TRBV4-1 to TRBJ1-6; tentatively, D is TRBD1 (6 bases). This CDR3 contains 15 residues. Germline CDR1 and CDR2: MGHRA and YSYEKL. Trimming stripped 0 bases from V and 7 bases from J, with 10 bases between. This chain's CDR3 is CASSQDLDRNSPLHF. For the CDR3, the DNA is TGCGCCAGCAGCCAAGATTTGGACAGAAATTCACCCCTCCACTTT.

The chain is built from TRBV5-6 and TRBJ2-7; 8 nucleotides line up with TRBD1. Per germline, CDR1 SGHDT and CDR2 YYEEEE. J was trimmed by 3 bases and V by 4 bases; bases with no gene match: 6. CDR3 length: 14 residues. CDR3 nucleotide sequence: TGTGCCAGCAGCCCGCCGGACAGGGTCTACGAGCAGTACTTC. Translated, it gives CASSPPDRVYEQYF.

The V and J genes are TRBV6-5 and TRBJ1-1; possibly TRBD1 for D (6 bases). The CDR3 length is 14 residues. V was trimmed by 4 bases and J by 0 bases, leaving 9 bases between them. Germline CDR1 MNHEY, CDR2 SVGAGI. The DNA of the CDR3 is TGTGCCAGCAGTTCAGGACAGATGAACACTGAAGCTTTCTTT. Its protein is CASSSGQMNTEAFF.

The chain recombines TRBV6-2 or TRBV6-3 with TRBJ2-3; TRBD2 might be the D (7 bases). CDR3 size: 18 residues. CDR1 and CDR2 (germline): MNHEY, SVGEGT. V dropped 3 bases and J dropped 4 bases, with 23 bases sitting between them. CDR3 nucleotides: TGTGCCAGCAGTTATGACGCGGGGGCCCCCGTGGGAGCAGATACGCAGTATTTT. It specifies CASSYDAGAPVGADTQYF.

The genes are TRBV29-1 and TRBJ2-7, with 9 positions matching TRBD1. CDR1 is SQVTM and CDR2 is ANQGSEA in the germline V gene. The CDR3 sequence is 12 residues long. Germline trimming cut 6 bases from V and 3 bases from J; bases unmatched to any gene: 3. The CDR3 DNA reads TGCAGCGTCGGGGGACAGGGCTACGAGCAGTACTTC. Translating it yields CSVGGQGYEQYF.